Included here is one T cell receptor (beta chain) sequence, with context. What this receptor recognizes is not known. No per-base quality is available; no much larger clone lies one base away. This sample is drawn from a study of shared clonotypes between healthy human individuals (dated by TCRdb to the early 2020s). About the investigation overall: Two women and a few men aged 18 to 49 years were included in the cohort. Different laboratories and diverse techniques were used to prepare libraries and sequence TCR repertoires, to increase sequencing depth and limit assay-specific biases. Leukapheresis yielded between about 0.94 and 10 billion PBMCs per donor. Per donor, three plates each were used for CD4 naive and CD4 memory, two for CD8 naive, and one for CD8 memory. To estimate repertoire size and how much clonotypes are shared between individuals, the study performed deep sequencing of blood TCR repertoires from a few healthy adults. Overall study results and their limits: Sampling was restricted to blood, and TCR repertoires in tissue are likely to differ from TCR repertoires in blood. Even with the large sequencing depth, rarefaction of the sorted-subset datasets indicated that sequencing was incomplete. Approximately 5% of naive CD4, 3.5% of naive CD8, around 2.3% of memory CD4, and approximately 0.4% of memory CD8 clonotypes were shared across several donors. Based on pairwise subsampling, the degree of clonotype sharing among donors was expected to be affected by sequencing depth. Naive subsets generally had larger estimated clonotype richness than memory subsets did. Higher generation probabilities were observed for clonotypes shared by all four sorted-subset donors than for non-shared clonotypes. Because the study included a small number of donors, the genetic and exposure-history diversity represented was limited.

CD8 naive samples were CD45RO-negative cells positively selected for CCR7, giving a CD45RA+CCR7+ population that excluded TemRA cells. The donors were healthy, HIV-negative adults who had no recently reported acute infections or vaccinations. Every donor was a Caucasian adult residing in Nashville, Tennessee, USA. After blood collection by leukapheresis, PBMCs were isolated using Ficoll-Histopaque density gradient centrifugation and then cryopreserved in the vapor phase of liquid nitrogen. Analytical flow cytometry was used to check the purity and quantity of each magnetically sorted T cell population. Genomic DNA was isolated from every sorted fraction and measured by UV absorbance on a Nanodrop 2000c. TCR CDR3 regions were amplified from genomic DNA by multiplex PCR using the deep immunoSEQ assay. Genomic DNA extracted from each cell subset was distributed evenly over all wells of several immunoSEQ 96-well plates, and each plate served as one replicate. For sorted subsets, each replicate PCR was loaded with around 200 ng genomic DNA, equivalent to 30,000 or so T cell genomes. Purified libraries were measured with a Qubit 3.0 fluorometer, size-checked on a Bioanalyzer 2100, and measured again with the KAPA Library Quantification kit. Each immunoSEQ 96-well plate was sequenced on its own single-read 150-cycle Illumina NextSeq 550 flow cell. The source study handled its data this way. Because the immunoSEQ output included only junctional sequences and no quality scores, the filtering could not be the same as the filtering used for full-length reads. To assign V/J genes and CDR3, sequences were annotated using PyIR, a Python wrapper for IgBLAST v1.9, with IMGT germline references. Any read was removed if the V/J assignment was weak (E-value above 1e-6), the CDR3 was missing, or the read contained stop codons, out-of-frame junctions, or ambiguous translated residues. A V3J clonotype was defined by an identical inferred V gene, J gene, and CDR3 amino acid sequence. Percentage overlap between repertoires was calculated by dividing the number of shared unique clonotypes by the size of the smaller repertoire. Repertoire richness was assessed with RTK rarefaction, the Chao1 estimator, and Recon v2.1 estimates of unobserved clonotypes. For all TCRbeta clonotypes obtained by the gDNA method from several donors, generation probabilities were computed with OLGA. Held by TCRdb, this immuneACCESS table contains in-frame sequences only and omits some clones. Under half of the omission traces to an unresolved V gene where checked; the cause of the rest is unknown. V, J and clone size reflect that table, while D and trimming were determined from the DNA. Within this sample are around 1.9 million clones, with around 93% of them counted one time only. The ten largest clones represent more than 1.5% of the sample.

Sample: naive CD8+ T cells from PBMCs. This specimen's cell subset or site label, interpreted: CD45RA+CCR7+. The clonotype comes from a man aged 18 to 29 in good health. Some clones in this sample may be carry-over from other donors' samples.

The DNA sequence is as follows: TGTGCCAGCAGCTGGACCAGGAGCGCGTACAATGAGCAGTTCTTC. This codes for CASSWTRSAYNEQFF. The chain joins TRBV7-3 to TRBJ2-1; the D gene remains uncertain. The CDR3 holds 15 amino acids from the cysteine to the phenylalanine. CDR3 DNA is the only sequence kept; it has 45 bases, read in frame from the first base. The V end loses 4 bases and the J end loses 4 bases, and a stretch of 14 bases separates them. CDR1 and CDR2 (SGHTA, FQGTGA) derive from the germline V gene.